This TCR beta chain was documented in a study of T cells in tuberculosis. Sequencing used immunoSEQ multiplex PCR; TCRdb keeps in-frame clones, though not all of them. The sample yields roughly 34,000 clones, about 90% seen once. Germline V gene data show CDR1 as LGHNT and CDR2 as FRNRAP. The CDR3 extends over 14 amino acids. V was trimmed by 0 bases and J by 9 bases, leaving 14 bases between them. This clone appeared a single time. The time point denotes: new active TB diagnosis, blood taken before or within 7 days of starting treatment. V usage is TRBV12-5 and J usage is TRBJ1-1; tentative D call: TRBD1 (6 bases). Sequenced here: PBMCs, sampled at tuberculosis diagnosis. This TCR was sampled from an adult with tuberculosis. DNA of the CDR3: TGTGCTAGTGGTTTGGTAGGGGGTGGCCAGAAAGCTTTCTTT. Residues: CASGLVGGGQKAFF.